The rows below give T cell receptor beta chains drawn from one sample of a study of blood T cell repertoires in COVID-19. Here immunoSEQ multiplex PCR was the method, and the copy in TCRdb shows in-frame clones only, minus some. Of fewer than 250,000 clones in the sample, about nine tenths were seen once. Sequencing used peripheral blood. The receptors were gathered from a middle-aged man with acute or convalescent COVID-19. Each CDR3 is given with its conserved first and last residue. Each record gives: CDR3 DNA, CDR3 protein, J gene, D gene, clone size, V gene. The D gene is left open where the match is weak. Not every row has a clone size; where given, it reads once, few, many or a size class.

CDR3nt: TGTGCCAGCAGCCGCGGGGAGGGGAACTATGGCTACACCTTC
CDR3aa: CASSRGEGNYGYTF
j_gene: TRBJ1-2
d_gene: .
abundance: .
v_gene: TRBV3-1/TRBV3-2

CDR3nt: TGTGCCAGCAGCCCCCAAGCCCAAGAGACCCAGTACTTC
CDR3aa: CASSPQAQETQYF
j_gene: TRBJ2-5
d_gene: .
abundance: .
v_gene: TRBV9

CDR3nt: TGTGCCAGCAGCCCCCAGGGGTATACTGAAGCTTTCTTT
CDR3aa: CASSPQGYTEAFF
j_gene: TRBJ1-1
d_gene: .
abundance: .
v_gene: TRBV14

CDR3nt: TGTGCCAGCAGTGGGACAGGGGCGCTTAACACTGAAGCTTTCTTT
CDR3aa: CASSGTGALNTEAFF
j_gene: TRBJ1-1
d_gene: TRBD1
abundance: .
v_gene: TRBV6-6

CDR3nt: TGTGCCTGGGGGACAGGGAACTATGGCTACACCTTC
CDR3aa: CAWGTGNYGYTF
j_gene: TRBJ1-2
d_gene: TRBD1
abundance: .
v_gene: TRBV30

CDR3nt: TGTGCTAGTGAGGGGCTAGCCAAAAACATTCAGTACTTC
CDR3aa: CASEGLAKNIQYF
j_gene: TRBJ2-4
d_gene: .
abundance: .
v_gene: TRBV12-5

CDR3nt: TGTGCCAGCAGCCTATCGGAGGGGGGGACCGGGGAGCTGTTTTTT
CDR3aa: CASSLSEGGTGELFF
j_gene: TRBJ2-2
d_gene: .
abundance: .
v_gene: TRBV3-1/TRBV3-2

CDR3nt: TGTGCCAGCAGGACGGGACAGGCAATCTATGGCTACACCTTC
CDR3aa: CASRTGQAIYGYTF
j_gene: TRBJ1-2
d_gene: TRBD1
abundance: .
v_gene: TRBV2

CDR3nt: TGTGCCAGCAGTGATAGTAGGGAGAAACTTCAGCATTTT
CDR3aa: CASSDSREKLQHF
j_gene: TRBJ1-5
d_gene: .
abundance: .
v_gene: TRBV2

CDR3nt: TGTGCCAGCAGCTCCTACAGGGGGCCGAATCAGCCCCAGCATTTT
CDR3aa: CASSSYRGPNQPQHF
j_gene: TRBJ1-5
d_gene: TRBD1
abundance: .
v_gene: TRBV7-2

CDR3nt: TGTGCCAGCAGCTTAGGCCCCCCTAGCGGGGGATCCTACAATGAGCAGTTCTTC
CDR3aa: CASSLGPPSGGSYNEQFF
j_gene: TRBJ2-1
d_gene: TRBD2
abundance: .
v_gene: TRBV7-6

CDR3nt: TGTGCCAGCAGACCCGGACAGTTAGGTCGCACAGATACGCAGTATTTT
CDR3aa: CASRPGQLGRTDTQYF
j_gene: TRBJ2-3
d_gene: .
abundance: once
v_gene: TRBV2

CDR3nt: TGTGCCAGCAGCGTACAGATAGACACTGAAGCTTTCTTT
CDR3aa: CASSVQIDTEAFF
j_gene: TRBJ1-1
d_gene: .
abundance: .
v_gene: TRBV7-2

CDR3nt: TGCGCCAGCAGCTTAGAGTCAGCCGGGGAGACCCAGTACTTC
CDR3aa: CASSLESAGETQYF
j_gene: TRBJ2-5
d_gene: .
abundance: .
v_gene: TRBV5-1

CDR3nt: TGTGCCACCAGCAGAGATGGAGGGCATAGAGCCGAGCAGTACTTC
CDR3aa: CATSRDGGHRAEQYF
j_gene: TRBJ2-7
d_gene: .
abundance: .
v_gene: TRBV15

CDR3nt: TGTGCCAGCAGTCTTGGGACAGGGATGAACGGCAATCAGCCCCAGCATTTT
CDR3aa: CASSLGTGMNGNQPQHF
j_gene: TRBJ1-5
d_gene: TRBD1
abundance: .
v_gene: TRBV6-6

CDR3nt: TGTGCCAGTAGTGGGGGGATGTCATATGGCTACACCTTC
CDR3aa: CASSGGMSYGYTF
j_gene: TRBJ1-2
d_gene: .
abundance: few
v_gene: TRBV19

CDR3nt: TGTGCCAGCTCACCCCCAACAGGGAACGAGCAGTTCTTC
CDR3aa: CASSPPTGNEQFF
j_gene: TRBJ2-1
d_gene: .
abundance: .
v_gene: TRBV18

CDR3nt: TGTGCCAGTACTACAGGTTATAGCAATCAGCCCCAGCATTTT
CDR3aa: CASTTGYSNQPQHF
j_gene: TRBJ1-5
d_gene: .
abundance: .
v_gene: TRBV2

CDR3nt: TGTGCCAGCAGCGTAGGGGGGGACAGGGGTCATCAGCCCCAGCATTTT
CDR3aa: CASSVGGDRGHQPQHF
j_gene: TRBJ1-5
d_gene: TRBD1
abundance: .
v_gene: TRBV9

CDR3nt: TGTGCCACCAGTGACAGGACTAGCGGGGCTGGTGCGGAGCTGTTTTTT
CDR3aa: CATSDRTSGAGAELFF
j_gene: TRBJ2-2
d_gene: TRBD2
abundance: .
v_gene: TRBV24-1

CDR3nt: TGTGCCAGCAGCCAGACAGGGCCGGCCCATGAGCAGTTCTTC
CDR3aa: CASSQTGPAHEQFF
j_gene: TRBJ2-1
d_gene: TRBD1
abundance: .
v_gene: TRBV3-1/TRBV3-2

CDR3nt: TGCGCCAGCAACCTACCACAGGGGGCCGGCACCGGGGAGCTGTTTTTT
CDR3aa: CASNLPQGAGTGELFF
j_gene: TRBJ2-2
d_gene: TRBD1
abundance: .
v_gene: TRBV5-1

CDR3nt: TGTGCCAGCAGTGCCCCAGGGATGAGGACTGAAGCTTTCTTT
CDR3aa: CASSAPGMRTEAFF
j_gene: TRBJ1-1
d_gene: .
abundance: .
v_gene: TRBV28

CDR3nt: TGTGCCAGCAGCCAAGGAGGGATCCGGGGTGGAAACACCATATATTTT
CDR3aa: CASSQGGIRGGNTIYF
j_gene: TRBJ1-3
d_gene: .
abundance: .
v_gene: TRBV3-1/TRBV3-2

CDR3nt: TGTGCCAGCAGCTTCAGTACTAGCTCCTATAATTCACCCCTCCACTTT
CDR3aa: CASSFSTSSYNSPLHF
j_gene: TRBJ1-6
d_gene: .
abundance: .
v_gene: TRBV5-6

CDR3nt: TGTGCCAGCAGCCAAGATGTCCAGGGCTATGGCTACACCTTC
CDR3aa: CASSQDVQGYGYTF
j_gene: TRBJ1-2
d_gene: .
abundance: once
v_gene: TRBV3-1/TRBV3-2

CDR3nt: TGCGCCAGCAGCTTGGGGCAGGGGGCCGGGCCCCAGCATTTT
CDR3aa: CASSLGQGAGPQHF
j_gene: TRBJ1-5
d_gene: TRBD1
abundance: .
v_gene: TRBV5-1